These T cell receptor beta chains were read from a single sample in a study of blood T cell repertoires in COVID-19. Assay used: immunoSEQ multiplex PCR; TCRdb lists only in-frame clones, some missing. The sample gives approximately 70,000 clones, just over 85% of which show up once; just over 5% is in the top ten. Sample: peripheral blood. Receptors were obtained from a human donor in a cohort sampled during active COVID-19. The CDR3 runs from the conserved cysteine through the conserved F or W. The D gene is left open where the match is weak. Clone size, where shown, is once, few, many, or a class for clones that have expanded.

.	.	TRBJ2-7	TRBV28	TGTGCCAGCAGTCTCCCACTCTACGAGCAGTACTTC	CASSLPLYEQYF
once	TRBD1	TRBJ2-2	TRBV5-1	TGCGCCAGCAGCCACGGACAGGGGTGGGGCACCGGGGAGCTGTTTTTT	CASSHGQGWGTGELFF
.	TRBD2	TRBJ2-7	TRBV7-2	TGTGCCAGCAGCTTAGAGTGGGGGGGATTCTACGAGCAGTACTTC	CASSLEWGGFYEQYF
.	.	TRBJ1-4	TRBV3-1/TRBV3-2	TGTGCCAGCAGCCAAGTTGGGGGGGGAGCTAATGAAAAACTGTTTTTT	CASSQVGGGANEKLFF
.	TRBD2	TRBJ2-5	TRBV5-4	TGTGCCAGCAGCTTATTAGCGGGGGGGCGAGAGACCCAGTACTTC	CASSLLAGGRETQYF
.	TRBD1	TRBJ2-7	TRBV27	TGTGCCAGCAGTCAACGGACAGGGCCTTACGAGCAGTACTTC	CASSQRTGPYEQYF
few	TRBD1	TRBJ1-2	TRBV27	TGTGCCAGCAAAACCCAAGGACAGGGGAACTATGGCTACACCTTC	CASKTQGQGNYGYTF
.	.	TRBJ1-5	TRBV12-1	TGTGCCAGCAGCCCCCGGGGACAGGGAGAGGTTTATAGCAATCAGCCCCAGCATTTT	CASSPRGQGEVYSNQPQHF
.	TRBD1	TRBJ1-5	TRBV29-1	TGCAGCGTTGAGACGGGACAGGGAAACAATCAGCCCCAGCATTTT	CSVETGQGNNQPQHF
.	.	TRBJ2-2	TRBV28	TGTGCCAGCAGTTTCCTCCCCACCGGGGAGCTGTTTTTT	CASSFLPTGELFF
.	TRBD2	TRBJ2-1	TRBV10-3	TGTGCCATCAGCTCCCTAGCGGGAGCTGGCAATGAGCAGTTCTTC	CAISSLAGAGNEQFF
.	.	TRBJ2-2	TRBV2	TGTGCCAGCGGGGTCCCGGGGTACACCGGGGAGCTGTTTTTT	CASGVPGYTGELFF
.	TRBD2	TRBJ2-1	TRBV18	TGTGCCAGCTCACCACGGGCTAAGGAGCGGGGGACCTACAATGAGCAGTTCTTC	CASSPRAKERGTYNEQFF
.	TRBD2	TRBJ2-7	TRBV30	TGTGCCTGGAGTGGGTTGGCTAGCGGGACCTACGAGCAGTACTTC	CAWSGLASGTYEQYF
.	.	TRBJ2-3	TRBV6-4	TGTGCCAGCAGTGGTGCGAGCACAGATACGCAGTATTTT	CASSGASTDTQYF
once	TRBD2	TRBJ2-1	TRBV11-2	TGTGCCAGCAGCTTCCACTTCGGGGGGTTCTCCTACAATGAGCAGTTCTTC	CASSFHFGGFSYNEQFF
.	TRBD1	TRBJ2-6	TRBV6-6	TGTGCCAGCAGTCGACAGGGGAGTCGGGCTGGGGCCAACGTCCTGACTTTC	CASSRQGSRAGANVLTF
.	.	TRBJ2-3	TRBV5-5	TGTGCCAGCAGCTCCTCACTAGTTAGCACAGATACGCAGTATTTT	CASSSSLVSTDTQYF
.	TRBD2	TRBJ2-5	TRBV11-2	TGTGCCAGCAGCCCGAGACTAGCGGGTAACCAAGAGACCCAGTACTTC	CASSPRLAGNQETQYF
.	TRBD2	TRBJ2-7	TRBV10-3	TGTGCCACGGCAACGGGAGGCTTATCCTACGAGCAGTACTTC	CATATGGLSYEQYF
.	.	TRBJ2-5	TRBV24-1	TGTGCCACCAGTGTGGCAGGACAAGAGACCCAGTACTTC	CATSVAGQETQYF
.	TRBD2	TRBJ2-1	TRBV27	TGTGCCAGCAGCTCCGGACTAGCGGGAGTAGGAGATGAGCAGTTCTTC	CASSSGLAGVGDEQFF
.	TRBD1	TRBJ1-1	TRBV4-2	TGTGCCAGCAGCCGGTCACTTGGCCAGGACAGGGAAGCTTTCTTT	CASSRSLGQDREAFF
.	TRBD2	TRBJ2-1	TRBV30	TGTGCCTGGAGTGTGGGGCTAGCGGGATCTCACCAGTTCTTC	CAWSVGLAGSHQFF
.	.	TRBJ1-2	TRBV28	TGTGCCAGCAGTTTCCGGGTGGAAGGCTACACCTTC	CASSFRVEGYTF
.	.	TRBJ1-3	TRBV11-2	TGTGCCAGCAGCTTAGGACACCAGAGCTCTGGAAACACCATATATTTT	CASSLGHQSSGNTIYF
once	.	TRBJ1-4	TRBV6-5	TGTGCCAGCGCGGGGGAGTTTGGTGAAAAACTGTTTTTT	CASAGEFGEKLFF
.	TRBD1	TRBJ1-4	TRBV7-2	TGTGCCAGCAGCTCCCCTTGGGGGACAGGGTCCAATGCTAATGAAAAACTGTTTTTT	CASSSPWGTGSNANEKLFF
.	TRBD1	TRBJ2-1	TRBV15	TGTGCCACCAGCATACGGGACAGGGCGGGCAATGAGCAGTTCTTC	CATSIRDRAGNEQFF
.	.	TRBJ2-5	TRBV2	TGTGCCAGCAGTGTATCCGGGGTGGAGACCCAGTACTTC	CASSVSGVETQYF
.	TRBD2	TRBJ2-3	TRBV10-3	TGTGCCATCTCGCGGGAGGGCCATGATACGCAGTATTTT	CAISREGHDTQYF
.	.	TRBJ1-2	TRBV19	TGTGCCAGTAGTATAGGCACCGCGGGTGGCTACACCTTC	CASSIGTAGGYTF
few	.	TRBJ1-4	TRBV16	TGTGCCAGCAGCCACTCTGGCGGGCCTAATGAAAAACTGTTTTTT	CASSHSGGPNEKLFF
.	.	TRBJ2-5	TRBV3-1/TRBV3-2	TGTGCCAGCAGCCAACGCGGGACTTTTGATATGCACTTC	CASSQRGTFDMHF
.	.	TRBJ2-5	TRBV7-9	TGTGCCAGCAGCGATGGACACTACCAAGAGACCCAGTACTTC	CASSDGHYQETQYF
few	.	TRBJ2-2	TRBV3-1/TRBV3-2	TGTGCCAGCAGCCACGGGTTAGACACCGGGGAGCTGTTTTTT	CASSHGLDTGELFF
.	.	TRBJ2-2	TRBV4-2	TGTGCCAGCAGCCGGCGTCAGGAGGACACCGGGGAGCTGTTTTTT	CASSRRQEDTGELFF
.	TRBD2	TRBJ2-5	TRBV2	TGTGCCACCTCGGACGCGGGGGTAGAGACCCAGTACTTC	CATSDAGVETQYF
.	TRBD1	TRBJ1-6	TRBV19	TGTGCCAGTAGTCCCCCAGGACAGGGACGATCACCCCTCCACTTT	CASSPPGQGRSPLHF
.	TRBD1	TRBJ2-1	TRBV7-2	TGTGCCAGCAGCTTAAGAGACAGGGCCAATGAGCAGTTCTTC	CASSLRDRANEQFF
.	.	TRBJ1-4	TRBV19	TGTGCCAGTAGTACCCAGGGGGAAAAACTGTTTTTT	CASSTQGEKLFF
.	.	TRBJ2-7	TRBV4-2	TGTGCCAGCAGCCAAGATCTAGGTCTGAACTACGAGCAGTACTTC	CASSQDLGLNYEQYF
.	.	TRBJ1-2	TRBV28	TGTGCCAGCAGTTACGGCGGGGGATCGAACACCTTC	CASSYGGGSNTF
once	TRBD1	TRBJ1-5	TRBV19	TGTGCCAGTAGTATGCCAACAGGGGGCAATCAGCCCCAGCATTTT	CASSMPTGGNQPQHF
.	TRBD2	TRBJ2-7	TRBV5-5	TGTGCCAGCAGCTTGCGAAGCGGGGGGGCCGACGAGCAGTACTTC	CASSLRSGGADEQYF
.	TRBD2	TRBJ2-5	TRBV6-2/TRBV6-3	TGTGCCAGCAGTCGTAGCCCCCGGGGGGGTTACCAAGAGACCCAGTACTTC	CASSRSPRGGYQETQYF
once	.	TRBJ2-2	TRBV6-1	TGTGCCAGCAGTGCGCTGGCGGGTCCCCTCACCGGGGAGCTGTTTTTT	CASSALAGPLTGELFF
few	TRBD2	TRBJ2-7	TRBV3-1/TRBV3-2	TGTGCCAGCAGCCCTGGACTAGCGGCCTACGAGCAGTACTTC	CASSPGLAAYEQYF
few	.	TRBJ1-2	TRBV4-1	TGCGCCAGCACCGGACGTTGGGGAGATAGGGTCTACTATGGCTACACCTTC	CASTGRWGDRVYYGYTF
.	TRBD1	TRBJ1-4	TRBV19	TGTGCCAGTAGACCCGGACAGGGGGCTAATGAAAAACTGTTTTTT	CASRPGQGANEKLFF
once	.	TRBJ1-1	TRBV5-1	TGCGCCAGCAGCTTAGCCGATAACACTGAAGCTTTCTTT	CASSLADNTEAFF
.	TRBD2	TRBJ2-1	TRBV7-2	TGTGCCAGCAGCACCGGACTAGTCCCTAAGAATGAGCAGTTCTTC	CASSTGLVPKNEQFF
.	.	TRBJ2-1	TRBV7-2	TGTGCCAGCAGCTTAGTCGACAATGAGCAGTTCTTC	CASSLVDNEQFF
.	TRBD2	TRBJ2-5	TRBV14	TGTGCCAGCAGCCAAGCGGGACTAAAAGAGACCCAGTACTTC	CASSQAGLKETQYF
.	TRBD2	TRBJ2-3	TRBV11-2	TGTGCCAGCAGCCCCAGTGGGCGGGAGGGCCCAGATACGCAGTATTTT	CASSPSGREGPDTQYF
.	.	TRBJ2-6	TRBV7-9	TGTGCCAGCAGCGCTCCAGTCTCTGGGGCCAACGTCCTGACTTTC	CASSAPVSGANVLTF
.	.	TRBJ2-5	TRBV24-1	TGTGCCACCAGTGATGAGGACAGCCAAGAGACCCAGTACTTC	CATSDEDSQETQYF
once	TRBD1	TRBJ1-1	TRBV28	TGTGCCAGTTCCAGGGGGCAAGGGGACACTGAAGCTTTCTTT	CASSRGQGDTEAFF
.	TRBD1	TRBJ2-6	TRBV5-1	TGCGCCAGCAGCCCCACAGGGGTAGGGGCCAACGTCCTGACTTTC	CASSPTGVGANVLTF
once	TRBD2	TRBJ2-3	TRBV6-4	TGTGCCAGCAGTGACCCAGCGGGAGCGAGCACAGATACGCAGTATTTT	CASSDPAGASTDTQYF